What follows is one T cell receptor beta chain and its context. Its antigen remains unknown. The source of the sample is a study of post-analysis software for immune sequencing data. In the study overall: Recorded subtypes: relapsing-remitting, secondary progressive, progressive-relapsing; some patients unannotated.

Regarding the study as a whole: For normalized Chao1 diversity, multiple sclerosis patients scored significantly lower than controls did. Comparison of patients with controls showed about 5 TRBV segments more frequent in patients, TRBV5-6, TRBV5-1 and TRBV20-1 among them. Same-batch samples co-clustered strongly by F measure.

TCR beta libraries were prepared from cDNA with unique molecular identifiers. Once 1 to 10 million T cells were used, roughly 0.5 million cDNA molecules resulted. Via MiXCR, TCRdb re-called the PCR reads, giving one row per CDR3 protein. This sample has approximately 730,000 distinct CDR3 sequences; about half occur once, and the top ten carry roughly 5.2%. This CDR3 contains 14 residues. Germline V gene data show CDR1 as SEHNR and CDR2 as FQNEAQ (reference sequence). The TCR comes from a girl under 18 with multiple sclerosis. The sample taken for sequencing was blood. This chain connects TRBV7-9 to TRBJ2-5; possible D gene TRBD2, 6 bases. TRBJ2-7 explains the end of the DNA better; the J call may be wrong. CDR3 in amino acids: CASTMGGDRNEQYF. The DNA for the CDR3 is TGTGCCAGCACCATGGGGGGAGACCGCAACGAGCAGTACTTC.